This TCR beta chain was identified during a study of blood T cell repertoires in COVID-19. In germline, CDR1 is LNHDA, CDR2 SQIVND (reference sequence). CDR3 length: 15 amino acids. V trimming: 5 bases; J trimming: 5 bases; junction bases outside the gene matches: 9. Under the authors' procedure: Nucleated cell counts were estimated from reference gene primer amplification. Some clones are missing from TCRdb's copy, which holds only in-frame ones; the method was immunoSEQ multiplex PCR. That table is the source of V, J and clone size, and D and trimming were worked out from the DNA. The sample consists of about 180,000 clones, around 88% of them appearing once.

This receptor was taken from a woman aged 30 to 39 with acute or convalescent COVID-19. V is TRBV19 and J is TRBJ1-5, with TRBD1 matching over 7 bases. Sequenced input: peripheral blood. The DNA of the CDR3 is TGTGCCAGTAGTCTCGACAGGGTGGGCCATCAGCCCCAGCATTTT. This encodes CASSLDRVGHQPQHF. Supplemented by reference TRBV19 and TRBJ1-5, the full variable domain reads DGGITQSPKYLFRKEGQNVTLSCEQNLNHDAMYWYRQDPGQGLRLIYYSQIVNDFQKGDIAEGYSVSREKKESFPLTVTSAQKNPTAFYLCASSLDRVGHQPQHFGDGTRLSIL.